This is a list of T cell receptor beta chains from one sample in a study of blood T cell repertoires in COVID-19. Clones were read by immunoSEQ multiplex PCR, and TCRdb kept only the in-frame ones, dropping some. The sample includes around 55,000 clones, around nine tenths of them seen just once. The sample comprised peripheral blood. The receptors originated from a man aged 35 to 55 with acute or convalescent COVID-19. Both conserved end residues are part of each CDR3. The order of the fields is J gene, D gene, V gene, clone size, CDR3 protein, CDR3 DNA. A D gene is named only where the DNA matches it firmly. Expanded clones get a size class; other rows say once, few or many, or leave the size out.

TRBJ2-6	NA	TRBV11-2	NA	CASSYFGANVLTF	TGTGCCAGCAGTTATTTCGGGGCCAACGTCCTGACTTTC
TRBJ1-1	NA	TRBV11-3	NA	CASSRGGEDTEAFF	TGTGCCAGCAGCCGCGGAGGGGAGGACACTGAAGCTTTCTTT
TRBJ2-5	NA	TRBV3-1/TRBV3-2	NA	CASSHPGMGQETQYF	TGTGCCAGCAGCCATCCGGGTATGGGCCAAGAGACCCAGTACTTC
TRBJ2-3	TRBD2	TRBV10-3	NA	CAVTSGSSDTQYF	TGTGCCGTGACTAGCGGGAGTTCAGATACGCAGTATTTT
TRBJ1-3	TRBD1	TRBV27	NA	CASSATGLGGNTIYF	TGTGCCAGCAGTGCGACAGGGCTGGGGGGAAACACCATATATTTT
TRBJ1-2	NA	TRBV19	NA	CASSTRAGQTKIYGYTF	TGTGCCAGTAGCACCCGGGCAGGACAGACCAAAATTTATGGCTACACCTTC
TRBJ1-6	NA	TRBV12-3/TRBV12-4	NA	CASSIGQISPLHF	TGTGCCAGCAGTATTGGACAGATCTCACCCCTCCACTTT
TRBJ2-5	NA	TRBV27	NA	CASAGFQETQYF	TGTGCCAGCGCCGGGTTCCAAGAGACCCAGTACTTC
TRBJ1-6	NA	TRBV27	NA	CASSLNNQGSNSPLHF	TGTGCCAGCAGTTTGAACAATCAGGGTTCTAATTCACCCCTCCACTTT
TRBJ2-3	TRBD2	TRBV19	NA	CASSMRTSGGTDTQYF	TGTGCCAGTAGTATGCGGACTAGCGGGGGCACAGATACGCAGTATTTT
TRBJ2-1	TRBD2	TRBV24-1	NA	CATSDTSGTYNEQFF	TGTGCCACCAGTGATACTAGCGGGACCTACAATGAGCAGTTCTTC
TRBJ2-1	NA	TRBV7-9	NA	CASSLASTSHNEQFF	TGTGCCAGCAGCTTAGCGAGTACTAGCCACAATGAGCAGTTCTTC
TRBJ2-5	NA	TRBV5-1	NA	CASSLMDRKQETQYF	TGCGCCAGCAGCTTGATGGACAGAAAACAAGAGACCCAGTACTTC
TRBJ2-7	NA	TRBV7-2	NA	CASSLGVRVDKEQYF	TGTGCCAGCAGCTTAGGTGTCAGGGTTGATAAGGAGCAGTACTTC
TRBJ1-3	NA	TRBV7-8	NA	CASSLGGLGNTIYF	TGTGCCAGCAGCTTGGGGGGGCTGGGAAACACCATATATTTT
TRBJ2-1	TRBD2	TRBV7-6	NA	CASSLLLVAGVLNEQFF	TGTGCCAGCAGCTTACTTTTAGTAGCGGGGGTGCTCAATGAGCAGTTCTTC
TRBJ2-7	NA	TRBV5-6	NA	CASSSRRLTFDYEQYF	TGTGCCAGCAGCTCCCGACGTTTGACTTTTGACTACGAGCAGTACTTC
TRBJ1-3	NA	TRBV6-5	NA	CASSYSWGGGNTIYF	TGTGCCAGCAGTTACTCATGGGGAGGCGGAAACACCATATATTTT
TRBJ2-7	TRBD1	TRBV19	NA	CASSIYQGDYEQYF	TGTGCCAGTAGTATTTATCAGGGGGACTACGAGCAGTACTTC
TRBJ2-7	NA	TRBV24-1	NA	CAPKRGREGEQYF	TGTGCCCCCAAAAGAGGTCGGGAAGGCGAGCAGTACTTC
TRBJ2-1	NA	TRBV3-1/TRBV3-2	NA	CASSQEEPREQFF	TGTGCCAGCAGCCAAGAGGAACCGCGGGAGCAGTTCTTC
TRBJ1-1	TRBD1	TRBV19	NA	CASSPGTGMGRNTEAFF	TGTGCCAGTAGTCCCGGGACAGGGATGGGGAGAAACACTGAAGCTTTCTTT
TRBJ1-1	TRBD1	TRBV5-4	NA	CASSLFGGTEGANTEAFF	TGTGCCAGCAGCTTGTTTGGGGGGACAGAGGGGGCGAACACTGAAGCTTTCTTT
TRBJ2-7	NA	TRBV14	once	CASSQDNTRSSEQYF	TGTGCCAGCAGCCAAGATAACACAAGAAGTTCCGAGCAGTACTTC
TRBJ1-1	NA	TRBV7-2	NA	CASGALVEAFF	TGTGCCAGCGGTGCTTTAGTTGAAGCTTTCTTT
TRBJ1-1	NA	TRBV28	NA	CASSLAGNTEAFF	TGTGCCAGCAGTTTAGCGGGGAACACTGAAGCTTTCTTT
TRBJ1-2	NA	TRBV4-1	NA	CASSQGDKANYGYTF	TGCGCCAGCAGCCAAGGGGACAAAGCTAACTATGGCTACACCTTC
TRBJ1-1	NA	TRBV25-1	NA	CASSDWAGNTEAFF	TGTGCCAGCAGTGATTGGGCAGGGAACACTGAAGCTTTCTTT
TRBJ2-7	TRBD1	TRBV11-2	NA	CASSPRTGSGEQYF	TGTGCCAGCAGCCCCAGGACAGGGTCGGGAGAGCAGTACTTC
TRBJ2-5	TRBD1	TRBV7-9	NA	CASGPDREETQYF	TGTGCCAGCGGACCGGACAGGGAAGAGACCCAGTACTTC
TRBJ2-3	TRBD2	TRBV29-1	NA	CSVEDRGGRLTSGIGTDTQYF	TGCAGCGTTGAAGATAGGGGAGGGCGCCTGACTAGCGGCATAGGGACAGATACGCAGTATTTT
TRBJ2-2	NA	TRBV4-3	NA	CASSRDSAGELFF	TGCGCCAGCAGCCGAGATTCGGCCGGGGAGCTGTTTTTT